This T cell receptor beta chain was recovered during a study of control samples from healthy donors and cancer patients. The data were produced by immunoSEQ multiplex PCR, yet TCRdb's version contains in-frame clones alone and is incomplete. The sample consists of roughly 120,000 clones, 70% to 90% of them appearing once. This CDR3 region has 12 residues. Trimming took 3 bases from V and 1 from J, leaving 6 bases between them. Germline assignment: CDR1 SQVTM and CDR2 ANQGSEA. The chain combines TRBV29-1 with TRBJ1-1; D is unresolved. The sequenced material came from blood. This TCR came from a man aged 50 to 59 in good health. CDR3 bases: TGCAGCGTTGAGCCCGGGAACACTGAAGCTTTCTTT. Translated: CSVEPGNTEAFF.